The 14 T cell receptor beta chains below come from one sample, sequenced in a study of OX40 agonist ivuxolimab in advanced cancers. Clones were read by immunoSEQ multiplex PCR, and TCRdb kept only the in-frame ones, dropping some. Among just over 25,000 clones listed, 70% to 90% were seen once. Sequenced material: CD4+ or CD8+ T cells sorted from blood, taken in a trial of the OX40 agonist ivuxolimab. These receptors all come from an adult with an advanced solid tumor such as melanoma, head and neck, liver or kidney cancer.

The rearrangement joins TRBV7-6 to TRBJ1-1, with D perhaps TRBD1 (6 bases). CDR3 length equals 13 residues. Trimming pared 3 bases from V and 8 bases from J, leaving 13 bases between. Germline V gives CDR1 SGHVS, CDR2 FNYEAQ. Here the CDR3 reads CASSFGADREAFF. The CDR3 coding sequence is TGTGCCAGCAGCTTTGGGGCCGACAGGGAAGCTTTCTTT.

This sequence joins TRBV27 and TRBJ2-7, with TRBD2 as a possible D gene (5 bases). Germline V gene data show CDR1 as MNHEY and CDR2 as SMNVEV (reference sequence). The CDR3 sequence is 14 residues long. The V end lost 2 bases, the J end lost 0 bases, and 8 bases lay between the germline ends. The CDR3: CASSLTRGSYEQYF. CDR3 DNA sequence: TGTGCCAGCAGTTTAACTCGGGGCTCCTACGAGCAGTACTTC.

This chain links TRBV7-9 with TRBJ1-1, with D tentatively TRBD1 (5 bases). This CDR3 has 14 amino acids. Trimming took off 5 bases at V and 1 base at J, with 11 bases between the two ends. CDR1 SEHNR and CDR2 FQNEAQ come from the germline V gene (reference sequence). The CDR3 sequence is CASSSQGPNTEAFF. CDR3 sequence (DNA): TGTGCCAGCAGCAGCCAGGGACCGAACACTGAAGCTTTCTTT. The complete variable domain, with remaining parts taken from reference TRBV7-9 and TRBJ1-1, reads DTGVSQNPRHKITKRGQNVTFRCDPISEHNRLYWYRQTLGQGPEFLTYFQNEAQLEKSRLLSDRFSAERPKGSFSTLEIQRTEQGDSAMYLCASSSQGPNTEAFFGQGTRLTVV.

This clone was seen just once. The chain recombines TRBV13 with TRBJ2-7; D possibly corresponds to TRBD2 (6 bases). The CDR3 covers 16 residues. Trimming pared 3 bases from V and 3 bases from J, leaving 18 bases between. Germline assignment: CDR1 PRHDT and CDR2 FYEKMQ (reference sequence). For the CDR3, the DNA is TGTGCCAGCAGCTTCAGTGGTACTAGCCGAGTCTACGAGCAGTACTTC. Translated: CASSFSGTSRVYEQYF.

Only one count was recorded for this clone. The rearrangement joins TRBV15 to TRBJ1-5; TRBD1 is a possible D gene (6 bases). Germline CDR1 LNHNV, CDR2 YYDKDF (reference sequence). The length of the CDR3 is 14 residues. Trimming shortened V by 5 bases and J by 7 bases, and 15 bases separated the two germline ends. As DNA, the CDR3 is TGTGCCACCAGCGGGGGAAGGGGGACACAGCCCCAGCATTTT. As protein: CATSGGRGTQPQHF.

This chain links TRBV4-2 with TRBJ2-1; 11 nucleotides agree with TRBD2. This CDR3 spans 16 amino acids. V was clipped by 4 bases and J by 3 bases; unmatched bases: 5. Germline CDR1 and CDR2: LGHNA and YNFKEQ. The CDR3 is CASSPPGLADYNEQFF. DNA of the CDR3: TGTGCCAGCAGCCCTCCGGGACTAGCGGACTACAATGAGCAGTTCTTC.

CDR3: CASSRDRGEETQYF. CDR3 bases: TGTGCCAGCAGCCGGGACAGGGGTGAAGAGACCCAGTACTTC. The chain employs TRBV14 and TRBJ2-5; 10 bases match TRBD1. Looked up from germline, CDR1 is SGHDN and CDR2 is FVKESK. The CDR3 consists of 14 residues. Trimming removed 4 bases from V and 3 bases from J; junction bases left unmatched: 2.

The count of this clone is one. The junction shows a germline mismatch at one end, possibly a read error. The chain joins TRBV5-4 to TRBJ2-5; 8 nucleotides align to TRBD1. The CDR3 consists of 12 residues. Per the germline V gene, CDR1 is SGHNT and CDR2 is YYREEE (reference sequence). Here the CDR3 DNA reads TGTGCCAGCAGTTCCCCCGAGGGACAGGACCACTTC. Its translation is CASSSPEGQDHF.

Here the CDR3 DNA reads TGTGCCAGCAGTTCCTCGACTAGCGCAGATACGCAGTATTTT. Translated, it gives CASSSSTSADTQYF. The chain has TRBV27 and TRBJ2-3; TRBD2 matches 8 bases. Per the germline V gene, CDR1 is MNHEY and CDR2 is SMNVEV (reference sequence). The J segment lost 4 bases and the V segment lost 4 bases, leaving 4 bases of the junction unmatched. This CDR3 is 14 amino acids long.

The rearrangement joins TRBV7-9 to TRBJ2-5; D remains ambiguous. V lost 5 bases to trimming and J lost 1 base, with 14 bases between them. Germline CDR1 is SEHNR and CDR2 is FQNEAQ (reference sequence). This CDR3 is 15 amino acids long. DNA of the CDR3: TGTGCCAGCAGCCAAAGGAGAGGAGTCCAAGAGACCCAGTACTTC. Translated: CASSQRRGVQETQYF.

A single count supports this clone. CDR3 loop: CASSLYPMAKNIQYF. CDR3 sequence (DNA): TGTGCCAGCAGCTTATATCCCATGGCCAAAAACATTCAGTACTTC. The rearrangement uses TRBV7-2 and TRBJ2-4; D not certain. This CDR3 spans 15 amino acids. V lost 2 bases and J lost 1, with 9 bases in between. Germline values: CDR1 SGHTA, CDR2 FQGNSA.

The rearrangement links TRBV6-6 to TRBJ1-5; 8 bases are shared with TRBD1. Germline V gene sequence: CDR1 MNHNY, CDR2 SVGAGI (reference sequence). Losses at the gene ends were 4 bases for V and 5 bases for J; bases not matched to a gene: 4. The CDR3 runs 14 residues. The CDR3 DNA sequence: TGTGCCAGCAGTTCGGGACAGGTCGATCAGCCCCAGCATTTT. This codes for CASSSGQVDQPQHF.

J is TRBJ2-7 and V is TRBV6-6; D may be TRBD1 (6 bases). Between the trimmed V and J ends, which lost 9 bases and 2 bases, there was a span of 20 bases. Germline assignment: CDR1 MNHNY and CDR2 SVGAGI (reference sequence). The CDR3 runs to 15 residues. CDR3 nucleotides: TGTGCCAGGACAGAAGGGGGTATATACCCCTACGAGCAGTACTTC. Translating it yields CARTEGGIYPYEQYF.

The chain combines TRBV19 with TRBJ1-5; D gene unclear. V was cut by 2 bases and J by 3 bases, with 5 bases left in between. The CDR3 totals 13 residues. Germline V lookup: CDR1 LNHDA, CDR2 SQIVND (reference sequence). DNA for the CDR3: TGTGCCAGTAGTATATCCCCCAATCAGCCCCAGCATTTT. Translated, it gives CASSISPNQPQHF.